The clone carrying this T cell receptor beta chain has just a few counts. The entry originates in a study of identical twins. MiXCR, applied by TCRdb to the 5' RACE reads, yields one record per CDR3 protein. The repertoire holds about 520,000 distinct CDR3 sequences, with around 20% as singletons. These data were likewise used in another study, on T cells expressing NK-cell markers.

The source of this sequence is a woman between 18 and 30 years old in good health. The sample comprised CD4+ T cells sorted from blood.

CDR3 DNA sequence: TGTGCCAGCAGCTTAGGGGCGGGACGTTTTAGCTCCTACGAGCAGTACTTC. Residues: CASSLGAGRFSSYEQYF. The chain is built from TRBV7-2 and TRBJ2-7; D is perhaps TRBD2 (6 bases). With 1 base removed from V and 0 bases from J, the gap between germline ends came to 16 bases. Germline CDR1 reads SGHTA; CDR2 reads FQGNSA. This CDR3 has 17 amino acids.